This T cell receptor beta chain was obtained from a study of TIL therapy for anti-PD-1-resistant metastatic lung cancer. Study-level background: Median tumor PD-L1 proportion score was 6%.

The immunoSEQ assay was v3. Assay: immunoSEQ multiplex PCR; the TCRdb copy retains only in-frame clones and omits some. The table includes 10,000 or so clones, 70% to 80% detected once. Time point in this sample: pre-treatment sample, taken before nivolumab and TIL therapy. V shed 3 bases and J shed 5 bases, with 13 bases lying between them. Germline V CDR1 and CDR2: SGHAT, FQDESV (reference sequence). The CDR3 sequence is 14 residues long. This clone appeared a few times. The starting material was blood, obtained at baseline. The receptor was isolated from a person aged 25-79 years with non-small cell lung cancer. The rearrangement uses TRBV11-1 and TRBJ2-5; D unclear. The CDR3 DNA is TGTGCCAGCAGCTTTGATGTAGGACGCGAGACCCAGTACTTC. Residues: CASSFDVGRETQYF.